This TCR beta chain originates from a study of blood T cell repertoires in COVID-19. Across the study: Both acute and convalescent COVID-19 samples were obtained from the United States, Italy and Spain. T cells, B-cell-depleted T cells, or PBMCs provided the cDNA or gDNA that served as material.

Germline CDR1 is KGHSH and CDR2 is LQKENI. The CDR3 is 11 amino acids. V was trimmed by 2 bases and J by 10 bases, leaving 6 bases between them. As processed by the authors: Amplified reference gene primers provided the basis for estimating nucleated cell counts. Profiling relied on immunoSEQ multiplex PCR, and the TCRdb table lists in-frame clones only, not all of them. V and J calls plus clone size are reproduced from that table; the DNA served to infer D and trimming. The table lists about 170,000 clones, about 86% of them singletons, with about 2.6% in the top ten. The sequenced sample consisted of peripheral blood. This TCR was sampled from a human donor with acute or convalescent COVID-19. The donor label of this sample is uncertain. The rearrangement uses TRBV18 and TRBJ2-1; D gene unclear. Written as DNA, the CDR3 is TGTGCCAGCTCACCAAATCGGGAGCAGTTCTTC. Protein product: CASSPNREQFF.